This T cell receptor beta chain is drawn from a study of T-cell reconstitution after alpha-beta-depleted transplantation in children. This CDR3 is built from 14 residues. V lost 5 bases to trimming and J lost 0 bases, with 8 bases between them. The germline gives CDR1 SGHTA, CDR2 FQGNSA. This clonotype was seen ten or more times. For TCRbeta, the library was prepared with unique molecular identifiers. TCRdb passed the PCR reads through MiXCR, listing each CDR3 protein once. The profile covers about 500,000 distinct CDR3 sequences, with over 10% appearing a single time and around 13% taken by the ten largest.

This chain uses TRBV7-2 with TRBJ1-3, with D uncertain. The material sequenced was PBMCs, mostly from graft donor cells, taken 180 days after TCRalphabeta/CD19-depleted stem cell transplant. The source of this sequence is a female patient between 2 and 15 years old who had a stem cell transplant for aplastic anemia, so the T cells may come from the graft donor. As DNA, the CDR3 is TGTGCCAGCAGCCCCATAAGCTCTGGAAACACCATATATTTT. Residues: CASSPISSGNTIYF.